Shown below are 13 T cell receptor beta chains from a single sample sequenced in a study of human T cells and chemical hapten exposure. It was unfractionated whole blood from which total RNA was extracted. Each cDNA molecule in the library carried unique molecular identifiers. TCRdb reprocessed the reads with MiXCR, giving one entry per CDR3 protein. The repertoire has around 120,000 distinct CDR3 sequences, less than 10% of them found once; the top ten carry 1.3% to 1.5%. Material: whole blood. These receptors were collected from a human donor in good health. Some clones in this sample may be carry-over from other donors' samples.

CDR3 nucleotides: TGTGCCATCAGTGAGACCGGGACAGGGGCCGCTCGGCTGTTTGTCGAGCAGTACTTC. Encoded protein: CAISETGTGAARLFVEQYF. The rearrangement uses TRBV10-3 and TRBJ2-7, with 10 bases that match TRBD1. The CDR3 loop spans 19 amino acids. Germline V lookup: CDR1 ENHRY, CDR2 SYGVKD. V was pared by 2 bases and J by 6 bases, with 19 bases of the junction left unmatched.

This chain links TRBV10-3 with TRBJ2-7, with no clear D. There are 14 residues in the CDR3. Germline CDR1 ENHRY, CDR2 SYGVKD. The germline V and J ends were trimmed by 2 bases and 2 bases, with 10 bases remaining between them. Here the CDR3 DNA reads TGTGCCATCAGTGAGGTCCCGAAACCCTACGAGCAGTACTTC. Residues: CAISEVPKPYEQYF.

The chain is built from TRBV5-1 and TRBJ2-7; 8 bases fit TRBD1. Losses at the gene ends were 4 bases for V and 7 bases for J; bases not matched to a gene: 10. This CDR3 region has 14 residues. CDR1 and CDR2 (germline): SGHRS, YFSETQ. CDR3 in DNA: TGCGCCAGCAGCATGGGACAGGTCCTGGGAGAGCAGTACTTC. This translates into CASSMGQVLGEQYF.

This rearrangement joins TRBV29-1 to TRBJ2-1; 12 bases line up with TRBD2. With V trimmed by 3 bases and J by 2 bases, 11 bases remained unmatched. The CDR3 has 18 residues. CDR1 is SQVTM, CDR2 ANQGSEA, per germline. CDR3 sequence (DNA): TGCAGCGTTGACGCTCTAGCGGGGGGGATTCTGACCTACAATGAGCAGTTCTTC. Translated, it gives CSVDALAGGILTYNEQFF.

V gene TRBV6-5 combines with J gene TRBJ2-1; 10 positions match TRBD2. This CDR3 has 13 residues. Germline V lookup: CDR1 MNHEY, CDR2 SVGAGI. Trimming cost V 4 bases and J 10 bases; bases outside gene matches: 4. The CDR3 bases are TGTGCCAGCAGTTTAGCGGGAGGAGGGGAGCAGTTCTTC. Translated: CASSLAGGGEQFF.

This sequence joins TRBV20-1 and TRBJ2-1; D not resolved. The CDR3 runs 16 residues. The V gene lost 3 bases and the J gene lost 3 bases, with 18 bases spanning the gap. The germline gives CDR1 DFQATT, CDR2 SNEGSKA (reference sequence). The CDR3 nucleotides are TGCAGTGCTAGTATTGATTTAGGACGATACTACAATGAGCAGTTCTTC. It is translated as CSASIDLGRYYNEQFF.

The rearrangement joins TRBV27 to TRBJ2-7; 10 positions agree with TRBD2. The CDR3 is 15 amino acids. V trimming: 2 bases; J trimming: 1 base; junction bases outside the gene matches: 2. Germline V gives CDR1 MNHEY, CDR2 SMNVEV (reference sequence). CDR3 amino acids: CASSLRGLASYEQYF. The CDR3 region has the DNA TGTGCCAGCAGTTTAAGGGGACTAGCGTCCTACGAGCAGTACTTC.

This clonotype was detected ten times or more. CDR3 DNA: TGTGCCAGCAGTGATAGTGGGACAGGGGTAGCAGGCGGCTACACCTTC. Its protein is CASSDSGTGVAGGYTF. V is TRBV2 and J is TRBJ1-2, with 10 nucleotides matching TRBD1. The CDR3 totals 16 residues. J lost 8 bases, V lost 3 bases, and 12 bases had no gene match. Germline CDR1 SNHLY, CDR2 FYNNEI.

This clonotype was recorded many times. The V and J genes are TRBV18 and TRBJ1-2, with 7 bases matching TRBD1. J was trimmed by 4 bases and V by 5 bases; bases with no gene match: 10. This CDR3 is 15 amino acids long. Germline CDR1 is KGHSH and CDR2 is LQKENI. CDR3 loop: CASSNLTGSAYGYTF. The CDR3 DNA follows: TGTGCCAGCTCAAACCTGACAGGGTCGGCCTATGGCTACACCTTC.

CDR3 DNA sequence: TGCGCCAGCAGCTTGGCCCGAGCCGATGAGCAGTTCTTC. Encoded protein: CASSLARADEQFF. The chain combines TRBV5-1 with TRBJ2-1; D is unresolved. Germline CDR1 reads SGHRS; CDR2 reads YFSETQ. Trimming left V 0 bases short and J 8 bases short, with 9 bases between. The length of the CDR3 is 13 residues.

Remarks on this clonotype: A junction boundary mismatches the germline segment, possibly from a read error. V usage is TRBV3-1 and J usage is TRBJ2-5, with D possibly TRBD2 on 5 matching bases. From germline, CDR1 is LGHDT and CDR2 YNNKEL (reference sequence). The CDR3 has 14 amino acids. The CDR3 nucleotides are TGTGCCAGCAGTCAAGACGGGAACCAAGAGACCCAGTACTTC. This translates into CASSQDGNQETQYF.

This chain links TRBV25-1 with TRBJ2-3; tentative D call: TRBD1 (6 bases). Germline CDR1 and CDR2: MGHDK and SYGVNS. The ends were cut back, 3 bases at V and 6 bases at J, with 13 bases in the middle. The CDR3 covers 14 residues. Here the CDR3 DNA reads TGTGCCAGCAGTGATTCTACAGGGACGGATACGCAGTATTTT. Protein: CASSDSTGTDTQYF.

There are many counts of this clonotype. The DNA for the CDR3 is TGCAGCGTTGCGGGGCAGTTGAACACTGAAGCTTTCTTT. The encoded protein is CSVAGQLNTEAFF. J is TRBJ1-1 and V is TRBV29-1; maybe TRBD1 (5 bases). CDR1 and CDR2 (germline): SQVTM, ANQGSEA. V was shortened by 4 bases and J by 0 bases, with 9 bases between the two germline ends. This CDR3 has 13 residues.